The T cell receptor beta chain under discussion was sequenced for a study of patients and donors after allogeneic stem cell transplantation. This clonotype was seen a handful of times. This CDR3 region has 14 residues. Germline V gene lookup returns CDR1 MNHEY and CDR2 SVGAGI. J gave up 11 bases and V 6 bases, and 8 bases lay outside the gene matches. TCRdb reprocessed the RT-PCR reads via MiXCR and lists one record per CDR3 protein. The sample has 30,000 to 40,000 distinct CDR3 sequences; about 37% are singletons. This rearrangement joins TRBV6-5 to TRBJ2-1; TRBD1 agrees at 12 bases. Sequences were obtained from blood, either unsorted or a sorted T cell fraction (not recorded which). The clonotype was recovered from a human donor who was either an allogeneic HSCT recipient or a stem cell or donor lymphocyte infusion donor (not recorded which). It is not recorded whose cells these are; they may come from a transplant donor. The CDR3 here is CASSIGTGGLQQFF. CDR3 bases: TGTGCCAGCAGCATAGGGACAGGGGGCCTTCAGCAGTTCTTC.